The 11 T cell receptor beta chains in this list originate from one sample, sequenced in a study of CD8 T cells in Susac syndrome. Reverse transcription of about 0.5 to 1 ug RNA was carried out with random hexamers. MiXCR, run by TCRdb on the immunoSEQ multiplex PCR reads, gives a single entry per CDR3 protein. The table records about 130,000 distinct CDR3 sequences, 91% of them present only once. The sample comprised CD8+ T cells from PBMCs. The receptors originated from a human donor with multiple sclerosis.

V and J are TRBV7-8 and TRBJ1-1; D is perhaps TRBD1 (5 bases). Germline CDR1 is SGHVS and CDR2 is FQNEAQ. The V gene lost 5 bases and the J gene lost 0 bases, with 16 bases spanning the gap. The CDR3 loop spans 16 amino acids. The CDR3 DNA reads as TGTGCCAGCAGCGGGGGGGAGACAGCCATGAACACTGAAGCTTTCTTT. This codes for CASSGGETAMNTEAFF.

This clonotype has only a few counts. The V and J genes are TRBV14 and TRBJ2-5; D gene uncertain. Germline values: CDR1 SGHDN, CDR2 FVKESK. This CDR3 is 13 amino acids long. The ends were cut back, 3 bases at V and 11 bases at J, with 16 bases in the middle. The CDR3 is CASSQVDGPAQYF. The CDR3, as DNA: TGTGCCAGCAGCCAGGTAGACGGGCCCGCGCAGTACTTC.

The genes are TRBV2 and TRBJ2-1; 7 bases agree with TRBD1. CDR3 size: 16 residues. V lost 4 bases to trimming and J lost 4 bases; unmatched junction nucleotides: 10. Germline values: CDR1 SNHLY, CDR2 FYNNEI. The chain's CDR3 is CASSGVTGAPYNEQFF. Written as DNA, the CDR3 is TGTGCCAGCAGTGGGGTCACAGGGGCACCGTACAATGAGCAGTTCTTC. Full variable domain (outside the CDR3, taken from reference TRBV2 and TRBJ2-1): EPEVTQTPSHQVTQMGQEVILRCVPISNHLYFYWYRQILGQKVEFLVSFYNNEISEKSEIFDDQFSVERPDGSNFTLKIRSTKLEDSAMYFCASSGVTGAPYNEQFFGPGTRLTVL.

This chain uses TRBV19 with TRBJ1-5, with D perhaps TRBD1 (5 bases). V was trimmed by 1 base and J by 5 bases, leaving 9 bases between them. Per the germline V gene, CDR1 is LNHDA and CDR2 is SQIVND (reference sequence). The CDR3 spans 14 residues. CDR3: CASSIAVTDQPQHF. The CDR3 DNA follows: TGTGCCAGTAGTATAGCCGTGACAGATCAGCCCCAGCATTTT.

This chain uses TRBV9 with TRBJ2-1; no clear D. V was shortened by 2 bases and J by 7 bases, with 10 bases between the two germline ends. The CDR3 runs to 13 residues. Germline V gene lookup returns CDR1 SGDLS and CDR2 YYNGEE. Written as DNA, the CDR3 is TGTGCCAGCAGCGTTTCCGACTGGAATGAGCAGTTCTTC. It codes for CASSVSDWNEQFF.

The CDR3 sequence is CASSSLAGALNEQFF. The CDR3 DNA follows: TGTGCCAGCAGTTCTCTAGCGGGAGCTCTCAATGAGCAGTTCTTC. The chain links TRBV12-3 or TRBV12-4 to TRBJ2-1; 10 bases map to TRBD2. V trimming: 4 bases; J trimming: 6 bases; junction bases outside the gene matches: 6. CDR3 length: 15 residues.

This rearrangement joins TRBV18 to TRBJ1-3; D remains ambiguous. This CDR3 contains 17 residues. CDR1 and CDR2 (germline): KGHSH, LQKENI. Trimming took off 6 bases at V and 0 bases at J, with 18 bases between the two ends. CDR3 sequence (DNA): TGTGCCAGCTCGCCTGACCGGGCGCTGAGCTCTGGAAACACCATATATTTT. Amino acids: CASSPDRALSSGNTIYF.

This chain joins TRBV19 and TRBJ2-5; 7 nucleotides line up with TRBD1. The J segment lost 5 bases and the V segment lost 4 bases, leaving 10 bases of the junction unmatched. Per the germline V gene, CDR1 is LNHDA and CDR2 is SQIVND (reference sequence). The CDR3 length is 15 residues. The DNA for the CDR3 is TGTGCCAGTAGTAGGATGACAGGGTCGGGGGAGACCCAGTACTTC. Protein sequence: CASSRMTGSGETQYF.

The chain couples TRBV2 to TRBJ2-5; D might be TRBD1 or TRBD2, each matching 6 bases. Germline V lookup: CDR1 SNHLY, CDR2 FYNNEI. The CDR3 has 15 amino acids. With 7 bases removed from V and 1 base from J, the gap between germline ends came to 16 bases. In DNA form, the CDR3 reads TGTGCCAGCACCTCCCCGGGGGCGGCCCAAGAGACCCAGTACTTC. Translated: CASTSPGAAQETQYF. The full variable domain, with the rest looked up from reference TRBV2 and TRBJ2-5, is EPEVTQTPSHQVTQMGQEVILRCVPISNHLYFYWYRQILGQKVEFLVSFYNNEISEKSEIFDDQFSVERPDGSNFTLKIRSTKLEDSAMYFCASTSPGAAQETQYFGPGTRLLVL.

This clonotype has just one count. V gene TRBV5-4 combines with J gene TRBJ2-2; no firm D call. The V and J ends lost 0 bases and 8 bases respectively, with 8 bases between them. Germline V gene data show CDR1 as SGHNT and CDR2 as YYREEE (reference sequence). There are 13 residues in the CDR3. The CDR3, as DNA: TGTGCCAGCAGCTTGGGCCGGGCTGGGGAGCTGTTTTTT. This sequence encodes CASSLGRAGELFF.

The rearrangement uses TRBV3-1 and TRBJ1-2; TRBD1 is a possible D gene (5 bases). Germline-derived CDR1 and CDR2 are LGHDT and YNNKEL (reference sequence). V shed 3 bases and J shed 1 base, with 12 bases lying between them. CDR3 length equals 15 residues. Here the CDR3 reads CASSHRQRSNYGYTF. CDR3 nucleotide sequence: TGTGCCAGCAGCCACCGACAGAGAAGTAACTATGGCTACACCTTC.